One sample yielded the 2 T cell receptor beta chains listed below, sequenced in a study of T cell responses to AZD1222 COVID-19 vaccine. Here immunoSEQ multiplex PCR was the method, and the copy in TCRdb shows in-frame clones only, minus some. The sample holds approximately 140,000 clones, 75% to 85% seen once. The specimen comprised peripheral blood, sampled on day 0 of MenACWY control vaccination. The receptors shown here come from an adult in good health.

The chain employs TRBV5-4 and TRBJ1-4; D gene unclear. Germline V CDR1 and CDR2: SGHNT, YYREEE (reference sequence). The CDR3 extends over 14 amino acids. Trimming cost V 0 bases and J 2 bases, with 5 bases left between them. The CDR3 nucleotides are TGTGCCAGCAGCTTGGGGGGTACTAATGAAAAACTGTTTTTT. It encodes CASSLGGTNEKLFF. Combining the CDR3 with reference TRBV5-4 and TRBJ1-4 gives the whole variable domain ETGVTQSPTHLIKTRGQQVTLRCSSQSGHNTVSWYQQALGQGPQFIFQYYREEENGRGNFPPRFSGLQFPNYSSELNVNALELDDSALYLCASSLGGTNEKLFFGSGTQLSVL.

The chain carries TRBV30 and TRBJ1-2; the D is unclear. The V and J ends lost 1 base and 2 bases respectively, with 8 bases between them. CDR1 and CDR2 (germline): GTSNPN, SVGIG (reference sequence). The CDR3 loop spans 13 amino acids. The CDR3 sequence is CAWSGNANYGYTF. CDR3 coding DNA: TGTGCCTGGAGTGGGAACGCGAACTATGGCTACACCTTC.